This T cell receptor (beta chain) was sequenced in a study of blood T cells in healthy people across ages. About the study: Template switching recovered approximately one barcoded beta molecule for every two T cells. Findings and caveats of the study: With age, beta diversity per million T cells declined roughly linearly, significantly by 35 to 40.

Only a few counts were recorded for this clonotype. What it binds is unknown. Trimming shortened V by 2 bases and J by 2 bases, and 10 bases separated the two germline ends. This CDR3 has 15 amino acids. A J-beta primer mix and a sample-barcoded 5' primer were used in a second PCR of about 6 to 12 cycles. TCRdb redid the calling of the 5' RACE reads with MiXCR, one entry per CDR3 protein. The sample records 800,000 to 950,000 distinct CDR3 sequences, 48% being singletons. The rearrangement uses TRBV12-3 or TRBV12-4 and TRBJ2-1; D gene unclear. The sample consisted of blood. The TCR originated in a man younger than 40 in good health. CDR3 residues: CASSLMSTAYNEQFF. CDR3 coding DNA: TGTGCCAGCAGTTTAATGTCTACCGCCTACAATGAGCAGTTCTTC.